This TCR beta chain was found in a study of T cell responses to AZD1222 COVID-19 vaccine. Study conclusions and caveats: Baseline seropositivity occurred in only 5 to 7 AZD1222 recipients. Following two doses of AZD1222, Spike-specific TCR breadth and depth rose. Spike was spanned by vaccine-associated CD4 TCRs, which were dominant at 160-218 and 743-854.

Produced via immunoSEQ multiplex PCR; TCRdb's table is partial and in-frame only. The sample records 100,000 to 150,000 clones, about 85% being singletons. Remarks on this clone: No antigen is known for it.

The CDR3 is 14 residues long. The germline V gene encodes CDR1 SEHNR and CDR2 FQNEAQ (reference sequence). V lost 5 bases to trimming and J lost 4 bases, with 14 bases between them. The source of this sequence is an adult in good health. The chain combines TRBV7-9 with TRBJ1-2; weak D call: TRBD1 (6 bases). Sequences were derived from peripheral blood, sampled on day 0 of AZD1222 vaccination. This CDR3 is CASSPRTETYGYTF. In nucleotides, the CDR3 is TGTGCCAGCAGCCCTCGGACAGAGACCTATGGCTACACCTTC.